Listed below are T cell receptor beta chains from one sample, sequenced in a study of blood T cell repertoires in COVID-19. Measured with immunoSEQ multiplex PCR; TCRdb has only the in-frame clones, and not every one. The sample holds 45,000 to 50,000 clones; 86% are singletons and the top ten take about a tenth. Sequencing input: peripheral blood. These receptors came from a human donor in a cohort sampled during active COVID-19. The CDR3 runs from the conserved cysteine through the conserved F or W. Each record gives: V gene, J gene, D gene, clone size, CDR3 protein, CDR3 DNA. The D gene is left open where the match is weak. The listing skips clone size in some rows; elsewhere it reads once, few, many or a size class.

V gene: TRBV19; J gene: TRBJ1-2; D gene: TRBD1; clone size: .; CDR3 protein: CASDKTGSGGYTF; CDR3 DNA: TGTGCCAGTGATAAGACAGGGTCGGGTGGCTACACCTTC
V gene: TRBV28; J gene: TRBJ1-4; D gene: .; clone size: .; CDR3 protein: CASSHRETNEKLFF; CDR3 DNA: TGTGCCAGCAGTCACAGGGAAACTAATGAAAAACTGTTTTTT
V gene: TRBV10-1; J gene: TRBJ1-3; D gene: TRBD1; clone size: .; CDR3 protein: CASNRTGEGCSGNTIYF; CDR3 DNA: TGCGCCAGTAACAGGACAGGGGAGGGATGTAGTGGAAACACCATATATTTT
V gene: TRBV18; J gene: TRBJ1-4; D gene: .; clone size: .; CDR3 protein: CASSPAGATNEKLFF; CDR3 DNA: TGTGCCAGCTCACCAGCGGGTGCAACTAATGAAAAACTGTTTTTT
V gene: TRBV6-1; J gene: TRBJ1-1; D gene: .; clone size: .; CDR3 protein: CASSDWGRPNTEAFF; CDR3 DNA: TGTGCCAGCAGTGATTGGGGGCGGCCGAACACTGAAGCTTTCTTT
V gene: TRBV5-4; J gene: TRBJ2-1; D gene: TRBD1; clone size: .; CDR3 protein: CASSFGTETYNEQFF; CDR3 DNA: TGTGCCAGCAGCTTTGGGACAGAGACTTACAATGAGCAGTTCTTC
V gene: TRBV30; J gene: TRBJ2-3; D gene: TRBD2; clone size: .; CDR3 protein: CAWSTSGLGTDTQYF; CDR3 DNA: TGTGCCTGGAGTACTAGCGGCCTGGGTACAGATACGCAGTATTTT
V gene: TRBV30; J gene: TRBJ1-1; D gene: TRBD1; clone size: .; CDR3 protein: CAWNQQGLGNTEAFF; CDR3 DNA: TGTGCCTGGAACCAACAGGGGTTGGGGAACACTGAAGCTTTCTTT
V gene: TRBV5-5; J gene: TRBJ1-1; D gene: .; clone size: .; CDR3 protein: CASSFQGLNTEAFF; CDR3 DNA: TGTGCCAGCAGCTTTCAGGGATTGAACACTGAAGCTTTCTTT
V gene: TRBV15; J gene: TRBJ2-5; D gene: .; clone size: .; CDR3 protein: CATSRGGQYQETQYF; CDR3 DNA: TGTGCCACCAGCAGAGGGGGGCAGTACCAAGAGACCCAGTACTTC
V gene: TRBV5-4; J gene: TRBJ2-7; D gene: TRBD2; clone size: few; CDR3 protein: CASSLVASGPYEQYF; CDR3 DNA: TGTGCCAGCAGCTTGGTGGCTAGCGGTCCCTACGAGCAGTACTTC
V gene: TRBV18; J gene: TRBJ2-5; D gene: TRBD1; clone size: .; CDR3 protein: CASSPQGHRETQYF; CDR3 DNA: TGTGCCAGCTCTCCACAGGGGCATCGAGAGACCCAGTACTTC
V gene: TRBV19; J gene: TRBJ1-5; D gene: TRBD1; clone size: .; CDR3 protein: CASSVRQGTGQPQHF; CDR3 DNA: TGTGCCAGTAGTGTAAGACAGGGGACGGGCCAGCCCCAGCATTTT
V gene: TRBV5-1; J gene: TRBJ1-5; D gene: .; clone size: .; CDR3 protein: CASSVGVGNQPQHF; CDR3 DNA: TGCGCCAGCAGCGTAGGGGTTGGCAATCAGCCCCAGCATTTT
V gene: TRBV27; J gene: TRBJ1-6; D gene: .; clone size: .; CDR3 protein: CASGQHSYNSPLHF; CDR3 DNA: TGTGCCAGCGGACAGCACTCCTATAATTCACCCCTCCACTTT
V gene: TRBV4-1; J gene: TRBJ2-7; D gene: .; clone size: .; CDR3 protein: CASSQEWRGVYEQYF; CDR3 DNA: TGCGCCAGCAGCCAAGAGTGGCGGGGCGTTTACGAGCAGTACTTC
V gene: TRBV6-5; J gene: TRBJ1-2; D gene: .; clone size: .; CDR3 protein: CASRPSSANYGYTF; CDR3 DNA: TGTGCCAGCAGGCCATCCTCAGCTAACTATGGCTACACCTTC
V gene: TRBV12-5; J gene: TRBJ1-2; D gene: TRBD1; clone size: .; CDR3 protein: CASGLINRGDGYTF; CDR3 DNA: TGTGCTAGTGGTTTGATCAACAGGGGAGATGGCTACACCTTC
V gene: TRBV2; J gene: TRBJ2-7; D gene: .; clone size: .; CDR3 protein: CASSDHSGISSYEQYF; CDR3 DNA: TGTGCCAGCAGTGACCACTCAGGAATAAGCTCCTACGAGCAGTACTTC
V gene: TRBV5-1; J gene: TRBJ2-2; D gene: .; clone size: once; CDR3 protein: CASSLTTNTGELFF; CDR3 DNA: TGCGCCAGCAGCTTAACTACGAACACCGGGGAGCTGTTTTTT
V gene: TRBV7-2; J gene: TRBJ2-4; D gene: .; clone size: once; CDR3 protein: CASSLSTALAKNIQYF; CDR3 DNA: TGTGCCAGCAGCTTGTCGACAGCCCTAGCCAAAAACATTCAGTACTTC
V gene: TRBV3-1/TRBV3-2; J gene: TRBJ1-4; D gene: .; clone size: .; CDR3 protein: CASSRSGENEKLFF; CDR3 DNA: TGTGCCAGCAGCCGGTCCGGGGAGAATGAAAAACTGTTTTTT
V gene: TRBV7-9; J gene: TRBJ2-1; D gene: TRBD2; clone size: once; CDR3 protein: CASRYTGTSNNEQFF; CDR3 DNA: TGTGCCAGCAGGTATACCGGGACTAGCAACAATGAGCAGTTCTTC
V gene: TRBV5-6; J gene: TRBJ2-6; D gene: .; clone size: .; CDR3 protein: CASSLRRTGANVLTF; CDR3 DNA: TGTGCCAGCAGCTTGAGGAGGACTGGGGCCAACGTCCTGACTTTC
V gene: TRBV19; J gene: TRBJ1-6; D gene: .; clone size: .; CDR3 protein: CASSIYGNNSPLHF; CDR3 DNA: TGTGCCAGTAGTATTTACGGTAACAATTCACCCCTCCACTTT
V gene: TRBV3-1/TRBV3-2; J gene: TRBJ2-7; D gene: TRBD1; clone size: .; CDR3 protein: CASSHADRGYEQYF; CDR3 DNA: TGTGCCAGCAGCCATGCTGACAGGGGGTACGAGCAGTACTTC
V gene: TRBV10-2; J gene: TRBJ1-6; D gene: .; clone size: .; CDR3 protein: CASSEGTLSKSSYNSPLHF; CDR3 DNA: TGCGCCAGCAGTGAAGGGACTCTCTCGAAGAGCTCCTATAATTCACCCCTCCACTTT
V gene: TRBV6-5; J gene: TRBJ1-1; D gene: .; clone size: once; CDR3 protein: CASREGLSTEAFF; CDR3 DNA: TGTGCCAGCAGGGAGGGGCTAAGCACTGAAGCTTTCTTT
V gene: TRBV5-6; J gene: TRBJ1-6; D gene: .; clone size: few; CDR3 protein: CASSSILQGSADSPLHF; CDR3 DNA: TGTGCCAGCAGCTCCATATTACAGGGATCTGCGGACTCACCCCTCCACTTT